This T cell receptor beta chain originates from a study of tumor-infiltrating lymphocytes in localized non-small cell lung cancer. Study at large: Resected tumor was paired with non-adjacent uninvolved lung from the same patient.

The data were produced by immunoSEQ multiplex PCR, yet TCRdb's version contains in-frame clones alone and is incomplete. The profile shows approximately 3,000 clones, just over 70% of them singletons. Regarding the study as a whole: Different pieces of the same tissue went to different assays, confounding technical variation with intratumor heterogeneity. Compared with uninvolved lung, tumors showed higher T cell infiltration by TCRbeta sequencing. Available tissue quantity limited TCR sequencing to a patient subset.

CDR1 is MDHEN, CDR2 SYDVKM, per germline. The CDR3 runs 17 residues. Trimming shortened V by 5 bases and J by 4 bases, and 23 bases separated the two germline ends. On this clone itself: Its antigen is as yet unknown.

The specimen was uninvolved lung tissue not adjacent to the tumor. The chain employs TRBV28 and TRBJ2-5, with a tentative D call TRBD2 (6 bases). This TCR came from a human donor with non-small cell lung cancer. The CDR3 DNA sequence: TGTGCCAGCAGTCCACCTGGGCACCCCCAGGGAGGAGAGACCCAGTACTTC. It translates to CASSPPGHPQGGETQYF. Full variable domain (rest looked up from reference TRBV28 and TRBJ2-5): DVKVTQSSRYLVKRTGEKVFLECVQDMDHENMFWYRQDPGLGLRLIYFSYDVKMKEKGDIPEGYSVSREKKERFSLILESASTNQTSMYLCASSPPGHPQGGETQYFGPGTRLLVL.